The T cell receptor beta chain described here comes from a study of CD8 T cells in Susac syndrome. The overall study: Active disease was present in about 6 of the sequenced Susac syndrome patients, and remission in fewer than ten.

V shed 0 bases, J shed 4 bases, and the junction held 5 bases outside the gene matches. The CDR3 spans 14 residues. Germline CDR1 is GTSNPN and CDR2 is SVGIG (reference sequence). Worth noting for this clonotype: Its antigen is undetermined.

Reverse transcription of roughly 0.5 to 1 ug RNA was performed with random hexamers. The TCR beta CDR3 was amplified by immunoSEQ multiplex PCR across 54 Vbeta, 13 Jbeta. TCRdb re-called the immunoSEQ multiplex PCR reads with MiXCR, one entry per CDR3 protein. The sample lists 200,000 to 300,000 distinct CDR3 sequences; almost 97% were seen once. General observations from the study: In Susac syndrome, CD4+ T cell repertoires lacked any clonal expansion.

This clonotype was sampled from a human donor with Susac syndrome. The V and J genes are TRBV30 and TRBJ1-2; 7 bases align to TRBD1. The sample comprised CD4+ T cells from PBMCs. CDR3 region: CAWSVWDSFYGYTF. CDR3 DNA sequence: TGTGCCTGGAGTGTTTGGGACAGCTTCTATGGCTACACCTTC.